The 22 T cell receptor beta chains in this list originate from one sample, sequenced in a study of beta chain features in type 1 diabetes. Antigens for these TCRs are unknown. Points from the study as a whole: The study found moderately but significantly shorter TCRB CDR3s in all four CD4+ subsets of Type 1 diabetes patients.

Expressed TCRB transcripts were sequenced, since all the RNA that had been isolated was reverse transcribed. The assay was immunoSEQ multiplex PCR, and TCRdb's table has in-frame clones only and misses some. This sample has more than 120,000 clones, with about 13% found just once. Sequenced material: central memory CD4+ T cells from blood. These receptors were taken from a man aged 18-30 years with type 1 diabetes.

This clone was seen a few times. The chain carries TRBV5-4 and TRBJ2-7; the D gene is possibly TRBD1 (6 bases). The CDR3 extends over 14 amino acids. The germline gives CDR1 SGHNT, CDR2 YYREEE (reference sequence). Trimming left V 4 bases short and J 0 bases short, with 11 bases between. The CDR3 is CASSPGQISYEQYF. The CDR3 nucleotides read TGTGCCAGCAGCCCAGGACAGATCTCCTACGAGCAGTACTTC.

The table lists this clone with a few counts. This chain joins TRBV6-1 and TRBJ2-1; TRBD1 agrees at 8 bases. The trim removed 8 bases at V and 7 bases at J, leaving 10 bases unmatched. The CDR3 is 14 amino acids. Germline lookup yields CDR1 MNHNS and CDR2 SASEGT. CDR3 sequence: CASPQGGSWNEQFF. CDR3 sequence (DNA): TGTGCCAGCCCACAGGGGGGTTCTTGGAATGAGCAGTTCTTC.

The chain has TRBV5-1 and TRBJ1-4, with D unclear. CDR1 and CDR2 from the germline V gene are SGHRS and YFSETQ. CDR3 length equals 14 residues. Between the trimmed V and J ends, which lost 0 bases and 8 bases, there was a span of 11 bases. The CDR3 sequence: CASSLAGEAEKLFF. As DNA, the CDR3 is TGCGCCAGCAGCTTGGCCGGGGAGGCAGAAAAACTGTTTTTT.

The rearrangement uses TRBV29-1 and TRBJ2-7; TRBD2 aligns across 7 bases. After removal of 1 base from V and 5 bases from J, the junction contained 5 bases not matched to a gene. The CDR3 covers 13 residues. The germline gives CDR1 SQVTM, CDR2 ANQGSEA. In DNA, the CDR3 is TGCAGCGTTGAAGGGACGGGGGGTGACGAGCAGTACTTC. Translated: CSVEGTGGDEQYF.

V gene TRBV7-2 combines with J gene TRBJ2-3, with 7 bases that match TRBD1. This CDR3 spans 15 amino acids. J was trimmed by 3 bases and V by 3 bases; bases with no gene match: 6. Germline-derived CDR1 and CDR2 are SGHTA and FQGNSA. Written as DNA, the CDR3 is TGTGCCAGCAGCTTTCTGACAGGGCGGACAGATACGCAGTATTTT. Protein product: CASSFLTGRTDTQYF.

This clone was found a few times. The chain employs TRBV5-4 and TRBJ1-2; 7 nucleotides line up with TRBD1. V lost 4 bases and J lost 6; bases outside the gene matches: 9. Germline V gene data show CDR1 as SGHNT and CDR2 as YYREEE (reference sequence). CDR3 length equals 14 residues. CDR3 protein: CASSPPDREDGYTF. The DNA for the CDR3 is TGTGCCAGCAGCCCCCCAGACAGGGAGGATGGCTACACCTTC.

A few counts support this clone. The chain joins TRBV28 to TRBJ2-7; D is undetermined. V was trimmed by 6 bases and J by 3 bases, leaving 6 bases between them. The germline gives CDR1 MDHEN, CDR2 SYDVKM. This CDR3 spans 11 amino acids. CDR3 residues: CASRAHYEQYF. For the CDR3, the DNA is TGTGCCAGCAGGGCCCACTACGAGCAGTACTTC.

This clone came up many times. The V and J genes are TRBV11-2 and TRBJ1-2, with 7 bases fitting TRBD1. Losses at the gene ends were 6 bases for V and 0 bases for J; bases not matched to a gene: 4. The V gene's germline CDR1 is SGHAT and CDR2 FQNNGV. This CDR3 contains 14 residues. This CDR3 reads CASRRDRANYGYTF. For the CDR3, the DNA is TGTGCCAGCAGGAGAGACAGGGCTAACTATGGCTACACCTTC. Full variable domain (remainder filled in from reference TRBV11-2 and TRBJ1-2): EAGVAQSPRYKIIEKRQSVAFWCNPISGHATLYWYQQILGQGPKLLIQFQNNGVVDDSQLPKDRFSAERLKGVDSTLKIQPAKLEDSAVYLCASRRDRANYGYTFGSGTRLTVV.

Only a few counts were recorded for this clone. The chain has TRBV15 and TRBJ1-4, with D hard to call. Germline V lookup: CDR1 LNHNV, CDR2 YYDKDF (reference sequence). CDR3 length: 12 residues. V was shortened by 5 bases and J by 8 bases, with 9 bases between the two germline ends. The CDR3 loop reads CATSLRREKLFF. The CDR3 nucleotides are TGTGCCACCAGCTTAAGACGGGAAAAACTGTTTTTT.

The V call is TRBV4-1, the J call TRBJ2-2; 8 positions match TRBD1. CDR1 MGHRA and CDR2 YSYEKL come from the germline V gene. J was trimmed by 7 bases and V by 2 bases; bases with no gene match: 3. This CDR3 is built from 14 residues. The CDR3 coding sequence is TGCGCCAGCAGCCAACAGGGGGCCGGCGGGGAGCTGTTTTTT. It encodes CASSQQGAGGELFF.

This clone was seen many times. The chain links TRBV10-3 to TRBJ1-1, with 9 bases identical to TRBD1. The CDR3 runs 13 residues. Germline V gene data show CDR1 as ENHRY and CDR2 as SYGVKD. Germline trimming cut 11 bases from V and 5 bases from J; bases unmatched to any gene: 9. CDR3 bases: TGTGCCGTAGCACAGGGGGCGAGAACTGAAGCTTTCTTT. This sequence encodes CAVAQGARTEAFF.

The chain carries TRBV5-1 and TRBJ1-5; no definite D call. Germline V CDR1 and CDR2: SGHRS, YFSETQ. Trimming took off 5 bases at V and 5 bases at J, with 14 bases between the two ends. The CDR3 spans 14 residues. CDR3 coding DNA: TGCGCCAGCAGTGAAGGGAACATGGATCAGCCCCAGCATTTT. It translates to CASSEGNMDQPQHF.

This chain uses TRBV2 with TRBJ2-3; no reliable D call. CDR1 SNHLY and CDR2 FYNNEI come from the germline V gene. The germline V and J ends were trimmed by 6 bases and 0 bases, with 10 bases remaining between them. This CDR3 is built from 14 residues. CDR3 in amino acids: CASSRQYSTDTQYF. DNA of the CDR3: TGTGCCAGCAGCAGACAATATAGCACAGATACGCAGTATTTT.

A few counts support this clone. The genes are TRBV5-1 and TRBJ2-3, with D possibly called TRBD1 or TRBD2 (5 bases each). The V gene lost 3 bases and the J gene lost 3 bases, with 20 bases spanning the gap. The germline CDR1 and CDR2 sequences are SGHRS and YFSETQ. The CDR3 is 17 amino acids. The CDR3 sequence: CASSWGSSRSGTDTQYF. The CDR3 region has the DNA TGCGCCAGCAGCTGGGGGTCTAGCCGCTCAGGGACAGATACGCAGTATTTT.

This clone was recorded a few times. The chain uses TRBV28 and TRBJ2-7; D is perhaps TRBD2 (6 bases). Germline lookup yields CDR1 MDHEN and CDR2 SYDVKM. V dropped 2 bases and J dropped 7 bases, with 18 bases sitting between them. The CDR3 runs to 15 residues. The CDR3 reads CASSLGDRGRGEQYF. In DNA, the CDR3 is TGTGCCAGCAGTTTAGGGGACCGAGGACGGGGGGAGCAGTACTTC.

Only a few counts were recorded for this clone. J is TRBJ1-1 and V is TRBV11-3; possible D gene TRBD1, 6 bases. This CDR3 is built from 11 residues. V dropped 5 bases and J dropped 12 bases, with 13 bases sitting between them. Germline CDR1 reads SGHNT; CDR2 reads YENEEA. CDR3 sequence: CASSIRDKTFF. In nucleotides, the CDR3 is TGTGCCAGCAGCATCCGGGACAAAACTTTCTTT.

The table lists this clone with a few counts. The chain employs TRBV5-1 and TRBJ2-7, with TRBD1 matching over 8 bases. Trimming cost V 4 bases and J 4 bases; bases outside gene matches: 10. Germline V CDR1 and CDR2: SGHRS, YFSETQ. The CDR3 is 15 residues long. The CDR3 loop reads CASSGTGTGVYEQYF. CDR3 DNA: TGCGCCAGCAGCGGAACCGGGACAGGAGTTTACGAGCAGTACTTC.

The chain's CDR3 is CASSPALIARGVDTQYF. DNA for the CDR3: TGTGCCAGCAGCCCAGCCCTAATAGCGAGGGGTGTAGATACGCAGTATTTT. The V gene is TRBV11-2, the J gene TRBJ2-3; either TRBD1 or TRBD2 may supply D (5 bases each). This CDR3 is built from 17 residues. Trimming pared 5 bases from V and 5 bases from J, leaving 23 bases between. Germline V gene sequence: CDR1 SGHAT, CDR2 FQNNGV. The full variable domain, its missing parts supplied by reference TRBV11-2 and TRBJ2-3, is EAGVAQSPRYKIIEKRQSVAFWCNPISGHATLYWYQQILGQGPKLLIQFQNNGVVDDSQLPKDRFSAERLKGVDSTLKIQPAKLEDSAVYLCASSPALIARGVDTQYFGPGTRLTVL.

This clone came up a few times. This chain links TRBV28 with TRBJ2-5; D is unclear. Germline CDR1 and CDR2: MDHEN and SYDVKM. The CDR3 contains 10 residues. The CDR3 DNA follows: TGTGGAACACACCAAGAGACCCAGTACTTC. Encoded protein: CGTHQETQYF.

The chain employs TRBV5-1 and TRBJ2-1; TRBD1 matches 7 bases. Losses at the gene ends were 0 bases for V and 5 bases for J; bases not matched to a gene: 5. Germline V gives CDR1 SGHRS, CDR2 YFSETQ. CDR3 size: 15 residues. This CDR3 reads CASSLDAGGDNEQFF. The CDR3 DNA sequence: TGCGCCAGCAGCTTGGACGCAGGGGGAGACAATGAGCAGTTCTTC.

This sequence joins TRBV14 and TRBJ1-2, with 7 bases identical to TRBD1. The length of the CDR3 is 13 residues. V dropped 4 bases and J dropped 3; count of bases not matched to a gene: 2. From germline, CDR1 is SGHDN and CDR2 FVKESK. The DNA for the CDR3 is TGTGCCAGCAGCCTCGGGACAGACTATGGCTACACCTTC. Protein sequence: CASSLGTDYGYTF.

V usage is TRBV29-1 and J usage is TRBJ2-2; maybe TRBD1 (5 bases). The CDR3 spans 15 residues. Germline V CDR1 and CDR2: SQVTM, ANQGSEA. Trimming took off 0 bases at V and 4 bases at J, with 12 bases between the two ends. Written as DNA, the CDR3 is TGCAGCGTTGAAGATGGCAGGACACCCACCGGGGAGCTGTTTTTT. This gives the protein CSVEDGRTPTGELFF.